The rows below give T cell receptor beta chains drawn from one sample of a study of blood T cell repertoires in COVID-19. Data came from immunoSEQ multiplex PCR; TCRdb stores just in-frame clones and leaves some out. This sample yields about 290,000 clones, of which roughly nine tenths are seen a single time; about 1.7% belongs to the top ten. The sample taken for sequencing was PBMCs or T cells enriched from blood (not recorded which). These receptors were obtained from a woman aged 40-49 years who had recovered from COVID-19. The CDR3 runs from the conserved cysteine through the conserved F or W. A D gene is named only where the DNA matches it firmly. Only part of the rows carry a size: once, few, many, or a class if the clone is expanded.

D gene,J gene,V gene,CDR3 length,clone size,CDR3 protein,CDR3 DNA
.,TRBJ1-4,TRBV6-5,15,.,CASSFTGTQNEKLFF,TGTGCCAGCAGTTTCACAGGGACCCAAAATGAAAAACTGTTTTTT
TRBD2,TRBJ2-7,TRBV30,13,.,CAWSPGTSGSPYF,TGTGCCTGGAGTCCCGGGACTAGCGGGAGTCCTTACTTC
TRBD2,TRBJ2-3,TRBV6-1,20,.,CASSVSGWASGGLRGDTQYF,TGTGCCAGCAGTGTCTCTGGTTGGGCTAGCGGGGGCCTGAGGGGAGATACGCAGTATTTT
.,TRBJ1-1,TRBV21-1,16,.,CASSSGQEEKFAEAFF,TGTGCCAGCAGCAGTGGACAGGAAGAGAAATTTGCTGAAGCTTTCTTT
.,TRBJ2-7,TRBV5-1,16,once,CASSQTSGVGPYEQYF,TGCGCCAGCAGCCAAACCTCAGGGGTGGGTCCCTACGAGCAGTACTTC
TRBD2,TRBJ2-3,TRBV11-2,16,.,CASSVIAGPSTDTQYF,TGTGCCAGCAGCGTTATAGCGGGCCCGAGCACAGATACGCAGTATTTT
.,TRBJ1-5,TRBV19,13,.,CASSIGQGGPQHF,TGTGCCAGTAGTATAGGGCAGGGAGGGCCCCAGCATTTT
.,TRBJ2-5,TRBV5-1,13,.,CASSRQAQETQYF,TGCGCCAGCAGCCGACAGGCCCAAGAGACCCAGTACTTC
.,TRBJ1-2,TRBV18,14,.,CASSQFGQNYGYTF,TGTGCCAGCTCACAGTTCGGACAAAACTATGGCTACACCTTC
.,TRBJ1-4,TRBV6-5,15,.,CASRTPGDQTGKLFF,TGTGCCAGCAGAACCCCCGGAGACCAGACTGGAAAACTGTTTTTT
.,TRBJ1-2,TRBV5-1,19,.,CASSLAPGHGGLFNYGYTF,TGCGCCAGCAGCTTGGCCCCCGGACATGGAGGGTTATTTAACTATGGCTACACCTTC
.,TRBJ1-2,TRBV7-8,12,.,CASSPTGVGYTF,TGTGCCAGCAGCCCCACCGGGGTTGGCTACACCTTC
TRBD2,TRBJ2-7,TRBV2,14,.,CASSEGREGRSEYF,TGTGCCAGCAGTGAAGGTCGGGAGGGCCGCAGTGAGTACTTC
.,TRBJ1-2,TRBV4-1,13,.,CASSQVGVFGYTF,TGCGCCAGCAGCCAAGTCGGGGTTTTCGGCTACACCTTC
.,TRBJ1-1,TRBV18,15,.,CASSPLGLGNTEAFF,TGTGCCAGCTCACCGCTAGGACTCGGGAACACTGAAGCTTTCTTT
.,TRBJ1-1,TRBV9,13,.,CASSAPGGTEAFF,TGTGCCAGCAGCGCTCCCGGGGGCACTGAAGCTTTCTTT
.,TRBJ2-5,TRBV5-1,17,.,CASSPPGASAFQETQYF,TGCGCCAGCAGCCCACCCGGGGCTAGCGCATTCCAAGAGACCCAGTACTTC
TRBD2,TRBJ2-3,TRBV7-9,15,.,CASSFMSGGAVTQYF,TGTGCCAGCAGCTTTATGAGCGGGGGGGCAGTTACGCAGTATTTT
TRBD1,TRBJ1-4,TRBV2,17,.,CASSPRDRRRTNEKLFF,TGTGCCAGCAGTCCCCGGGACAGGAGACGAACTAATGAAAAACTGTTTTTT
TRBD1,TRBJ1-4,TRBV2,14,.,CASSADRRNEKLFF,TGTGCCAGCAGTGCGGACAGGCGGAATGAAAAACTGTTTTTT
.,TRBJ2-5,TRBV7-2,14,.,CASSFSSSGETQYF,TGTGCCAGCAGCTTTAGTAGTTCGGGAGAGACCCAGTACTTC
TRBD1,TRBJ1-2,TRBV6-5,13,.,CASKIDRVGGYTF,TGTGCCAGCAAGATCGACAGGGTGGGGGGCTACACCTTC
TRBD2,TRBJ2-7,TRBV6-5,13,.,CASMREVSYEQYF,TGTGCCAGCATGCGGGAGGTCTCCTACGAGCAGTACTTC
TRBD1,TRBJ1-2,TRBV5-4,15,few,CASSPRDRDNYGYTF,TGTGCCAGCAGCCCCCGGGACAGGGACAACTATGGCTACACCTTC
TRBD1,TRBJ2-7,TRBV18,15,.,CASSPGTGANYEQYF,TGTGCCAGCTCGCCTGGGACAGGGGCGAACTACGAGCAGTACTTC
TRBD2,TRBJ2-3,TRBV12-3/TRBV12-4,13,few,CASMTSGTDTQYF,TGTGCCAGCATGACTAGCGGCACAGATACGCAGTATTTT
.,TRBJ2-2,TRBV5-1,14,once,CASSFTGSTGELFF,TGCGCCAGCAGCTTTACAGGTTCCACCGGGGAGCTGTTTTTT
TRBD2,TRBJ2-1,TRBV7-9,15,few,CASSLAPSGVNEQFF,TGTGCCAGCAGCTTAGCTCCTAGCGGGGTTAATGAGCAGTTCTTC
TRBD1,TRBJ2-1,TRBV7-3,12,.,CASSLGQGVLFF,TGTGCCAGCAGCCTAGGACAGGGCGTTCTGTTCTTC
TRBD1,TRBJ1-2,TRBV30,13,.,CAWRGQAGYGYTF,TGTGCCTGGAGGGGACAGGCGGGCTATGGCTACACCTTC
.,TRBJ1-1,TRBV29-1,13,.,CSVAGTMNTEAFF,TGCAGCGTTGCCGGGACAATGAACACTGAAGCTTTCTTT
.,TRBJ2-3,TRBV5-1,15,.,CASQTLASTTDTQYF,TGCGCCAGCCAAACCCTAGCGTCGACCACAGATACGCAGTATTTT
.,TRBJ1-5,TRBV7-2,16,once,CASSKQTGGSNQPQHF,TGTGCCAGCAGCAAACAGACAGGAGGTAGCAATCAGCCCCAGCATTTT
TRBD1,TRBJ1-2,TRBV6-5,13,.,CASSFTGEGGYTF,TGTGCCAGCAGTTTCACAGGGGAAGGTGGCTACACCTTC
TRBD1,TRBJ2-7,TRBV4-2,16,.,CASSRHGQGAYYEQYF,TGTGCCAGCAGCCGGCACGGACAGGGGGCCTATTACGAGCAGTACTTC
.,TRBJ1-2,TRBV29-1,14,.,CSTRTVGGFYGYTF,TGCAGCACCCGGACAGTCGGAGGATTCTATGGCTACACCTTC
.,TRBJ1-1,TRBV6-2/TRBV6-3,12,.,CASSQGFPEAFF,TGTGCCAGCAGCCAGGGGTTTCCTGAAGCTTTCTTT
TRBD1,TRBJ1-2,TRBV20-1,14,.,CSASTGQALYGYTF,TGCAGTGCTAGTACGGGACAGGCCCTCTATGGCTACACCTTC
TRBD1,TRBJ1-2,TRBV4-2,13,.,CASSQGQNYGYTF,TGTGCCAGCAGCCAGGGACAGAACTATGGCTACACCTTC
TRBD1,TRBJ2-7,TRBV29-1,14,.,CSVVPDRGGYEQYF,TGCAGCGTTGTTCCGGACAGGGGAGGCTACGAGCAGTACTTC
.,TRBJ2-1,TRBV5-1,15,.,CASTPDGGAGYEQFF,TGCGCCAGCACCCCCGACGGAGGGGCGGGGTATGAGCAGTTCTTC
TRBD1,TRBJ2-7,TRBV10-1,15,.,CASSDRTGGTYEQYF,TGCGCCAGCAGTGACAGGACAGGGGGGACCTACGAGCAGTACTTC
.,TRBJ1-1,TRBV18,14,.,CASSPPNGNTEAFF,TGTGCCAGCTCACCACCGAACGGGAACACTGAAGCTTTCTTT
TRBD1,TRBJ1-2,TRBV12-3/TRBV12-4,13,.,CASSLGQLYGYTF,TGTGCCAGCAGTTTGGGACAGCTGTATGGCTACACCTTC
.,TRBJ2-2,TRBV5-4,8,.,CASSLVSF,TGTGCCAGCAGCTTGGTATCTTTT
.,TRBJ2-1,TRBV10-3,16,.,CAISVIAEVSYNEQFF,TGTGCCATCAGTGTTATAGCGGAAGTATCTTACAATGAGCAGTTCTTC
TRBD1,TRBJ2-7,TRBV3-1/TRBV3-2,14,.,CASTSGTGSYEQYF,TGTGCCAGCACCTCCGGGACAGGGTCCTACGAGCAGTACTTC
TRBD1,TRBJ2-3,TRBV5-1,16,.,CASSFGDRGRGDTQYF,TGCGCCAGCAGCTTCGGGGACAGGGGACGAGGAGATACGCAGTATTTT
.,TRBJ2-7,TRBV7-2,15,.,CASKQELGLTYEQYF,TGTGCCAGCAAGCAAGAATTGGGACTCACCTACGAGCAGTACTTC
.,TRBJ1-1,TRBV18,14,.,CASSPGRADTEAFF,TGTGCCAGCTCACCAGGCAGAGCGGACACTGAAGCTTTCTTT
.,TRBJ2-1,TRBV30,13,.,CASSGSSYNEQFF,TGTGCTTCGAGCGGTTCCTCCTACAATGAGCAGTTCTTC
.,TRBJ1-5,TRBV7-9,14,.,CASSRDSVNQPQHF,TGTGCCAGCAGCCGGGACTCCGTGAATCAGCCCCAGCATTTT
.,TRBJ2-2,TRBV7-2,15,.,CASSLVGRNTGELFF,TGTGCCAGCAGCTTAGTAGGGAGGAACACCGGGGAGCTGTTTTTT
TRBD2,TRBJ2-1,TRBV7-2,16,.,CASSPDLAGGPGEQFF,TGTGCCAGCAGCCCCGATTTAGCGGGAGGGCCGGGTGAGCAGTTCTTC
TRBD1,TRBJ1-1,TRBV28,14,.,CASSVQGAITEAFF,TGTGCCAGCAGTGTACAGGGGGCTATCACTGAAGCTTTCTTT
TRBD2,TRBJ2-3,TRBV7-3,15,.,CASSLSAGGLDTQYF,TGTGCCAGCAGCTTATCAGCGGGGGGGCTTGATACGCAGTATTTT
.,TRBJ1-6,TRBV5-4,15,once,CASSLASGDSSPLHF,TGTGCCAGCAGCTTGGCCAGCGGGGATAGTTCACCCCTCCACTTT
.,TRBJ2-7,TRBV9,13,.,CASSVLGGGEQYF,TGTGCCAGCAGCGTACTCGGGGGTGGCGAGCAGTACTTC
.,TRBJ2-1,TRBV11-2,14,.,CASSLRSPRNEQFF,TGTGCCAGCAGCTTAAGGAGCCCACGCAATGAGCAGTTCTTC